This is a list of T cell receptor beta chains from one sample in a study of cytomegalovirus exposure and HLA in healthy donors. The data were produced by immunoSEQ multiplex PCR, yet TCRdb's version contains in-frame clones alone and is incomplete. With about 77,000 clones in the sample, the ten largest clones hold roughly 15%. The sequenced material came from PBMCs. The origin of the receptors is a man over 45 in good health and CMV-seropositive. Both conserved end residues are part of each CDR3. The D gene is left open where the match is weak.

J,D,V,CDR3,DNA
TRBJ2-3,TRBD2,TRBV6-4,CASSASGSTDTQYF,TGTGCCAGCAGTGCTAGCGGGAGCACAGATACGCAGTATTTT
TRBJ2-7,-,TRBV29-1,CSAEEAGSYEQYF,TGCAGCGCCGAGGAGGCGGGCAGCTACGAGCAGTACTTC
TRBJ2-7,-,TRBV27,CASSARGAGYEQYF,TGTGCCAGCAGTGCCAGGGGGGCGGGTTACGAGCAGTACTTC
TRBJ2-2,TRBD1,TRBV28,CASSYNRGITGELFF,TGTGCCAGCAGTTACAACAGGGGCATCACCGGGGAGCTGTTTTTT
TRBJ2-1,TRBD2,TRBV5-1,CASRASGSNEQFF,TGCGCCAGCAGGGCTAGCGGGAGTAATGAGCAGTTCTTC
TRBJ1-1,TRBD1,TRBV6-1,CASSEEGAGMNTEAFF,TGTGCCAGCAGTGAAGAGGGGGCGGGGATGAACACTGAAGCTTTCTTT
TRBJ1-1,-,TRBV5-1,CASSLGDNEAFF,TGCGCCAGCAGCTTAGGGGACAATGAAGCTTTCTTT
TRBJ2-4,-,TRBV19,CARKNRDIIQYF,TGTGCCAGGAAAAACAGGGATATCATTCAGTACTTC
TRBJ1-5,TRBD1,TRBV30,CAWSPPIRTGEINQPQHF,TGTGCCTGGAGTCCCCCTATAAGGACAGGCGAGATTAATCAGCCCCAGCATTTT
TRBJ2-1,-,TRBV6-1,CASSELEGEQFF,TGTGCCAGCAGTGAACTCGAGGGTGAGCAGTTCTTC
TRBJ1-5,-,TRBV28,CASTLRDFRNNQPQHF,TGTGCCAGCACCCTACGGGACTTCCGAAACAATCAGCCCCAGCATTTT
TRBJ1-1,TRBD1,TRBV9,CASSQQDRGSTEAFF,TGTGCCAGCAGCCAACAGGACAGGGGTAGCACTGAAGCTTTCTTT
TRBJ2-2,TRBD2,TRBV4-1,CASSQDELAGGTGELFF,TGCGCCAGCAGCCAAGATGAGCTAGCGGGAGGAACCGGGGAGCTGTTTTTT
TRBJ1-2,TRBD1,TRBV7-3,CASSLNGCQGAGNWNGYTF,TGTGCCAGCAGCTTAAATGGCTGCCAGGGGGCTGGTAACTGGAATGGCTACACCTTC
TRBJ2-3,-,TRBV29-1,CSVGQGGPGDTQYF,TGCAGCGTTGGGCAGGGGGGTCCGGGAGATACGCAGTATTTT
TRBJ1-2,TRBD1,TRBV19,CASSPSWTGITGYTF,TGTGCCAGTAGTCCCAGTTGGACAGGGATAACTGGCTACACCTTC
TRBJ1-1,TRBD1,TRBV2,CATGGGTEAFF,TGTGCCACAGGGGGAGGCACTGAAGCTTTCTTT
TRBJ1-1,TRBD1,TRBV5-1,CASSLGKVTGGIEAFF,TGCGCCAGCAGCTTGGGAAAGGTCACAGGGGGTATTGAAGCTTTCTTT
TRBJ1-4,-,TRBV18,CASSPNREGTNEKLFF,TGTGCCAGCTCACCCAACAGGGAGGGGACTAATGAAAAACTGTTTTTT
TRBJ2-7,-,TRBV5-5,CASSLGSSYEQYF,TGTGCCAGCAGCTTGGGGAGTTCCTACGAGCAGTACTTC
TRBJ2-7,TRBD1,TRBV5-1,CASSLAGTGIHEQYF,TGCGCCAGCAGCTTGGCGGGGACAGGGATCCACGAGCAGTACTTC
TRBJ2-3,TRBD2,TRBV28,CASSSPGLIDTQYF,TGTGCCAGCAGTTCCCCGGGACTAATAGATACGCAGTATTTT
TRBJ2-3,TRBD1,TRBV25-1,CASSEHPQGSQYF,TGTGCCAGCAGTGAACACCCACAGGGGTCGCAGTATTTT
TRBJ1-4,-,TRBV6-6,CASSPPVTTNEKLFF,TGTGCCAGCAGTCCCCCCGTTACAACTAATGAAAAACTGTTTTTT
TRBJ2-5,TRBD2,TRBV6-1,CASSEAPLAGETQYF,TGTGCCAGCAGTGAAGCCCCCCTAGCGGGAGAGACCCAGTACTTC
TRBJ2-1,-,TRBV29-1,CSVQIDNEQFF,TGCAGCGTCCAGATTGACAATGAGCAGTTCTTC
TRBJ1-1,TRBD1,TRBV10-3,CAISVGQGMNTEAFF,TGTGCCATCAGTGTTGGACAGGGGATGAACACTGAAGCTTTCTTT
TRBJ1-2,TRBD1,TRBV29-1,CSVAGGTGGRGNYGYTF,TGCAGCGTTGCCGGGGGGACAGGGGGCCGAGGGAACTATGGCTACACCTTC
TRBJ1-1,TRBD1,TRBV7-8,CASSLGQGFKAFF,TGTGCCAGCAGCCTGGGACAGGGTTTCAAAGCTTTCTTT
TRBJ1-1,-,TRBV19,CASSMRTYLNTEAFF,TGTGCCAGTAGTATGAGGACATATTTGAACACTGAAGCTTTCTTT
TRBJ1-5,-,TRBV19,CASSMGLSNQPQHF,TGTGCCAGTAGTATGGGACTTAGCAATCAGCCCCAGCATTTT
TRBJ2-5,-,TRBV9,CASSVGTGRGETQYF,TGTGCCAGCAGCGTAGGGACAGGGAGGGGGGAGACCCAGTACTTC
TRBJ2-5,TRBD1,TRBV5-1,CASSGGQGSQETQYF,TGCGCCAGCAGCGGGGGACAGGGGTCGCAAGAGACCCAGTACTTC
TRBJ1-2,-,TRBV19,CASSIPLFKTGEPNYGYTF,TGTGCCAGTAGTATACCTCTTTTTAAGACAGGCGAACCTAACTATGGCTACACCTTC
TRBJ2-7,TRBD2,TRBV4-1,CASSQRAGGSEQYF,TGCGCCAGCAGCCAACGAGCGGGAGGCTCCGAGCAGTACTTC
TRBJ1-5,-,TRBV19,CASREQPQHF,TGTGCCAGTAGGGAGCAGCCCCAGCATTTT
TRBJ1-3,-,TRBV10-3,CAISDRQGNTIYF,TGTGCCATCAGTGACAGACAGGGAAACACCATATATTTT
TRBJ2-1,-,TRBV7-2,CASSLAQGSGSNEQFF,TGTGCCAGCAGCTTAGCGCAAGGTAGCGGATCTAATGAGCAGTTCTTC
TRBJ1-2,-,TRBV18,CASSPQQGSSGGYTF,TGTGCCAGCTCACCCCAACAGGGCTCCTCAGGTGGCTACACCTTC
TRBJ2-5,-,TRBV27,CASSLGLQETQYF,TGTGCCAGCAGTTTAGGGCTGCAAGAGACCCAGTACTTC
TRBJ2-1,-,TRBV5-1,CASSPLYPSSYNEQFF,TGCGCCAGCAGCCCCTTATATCCGAGCTCCTACAATGAGCAGTTCTTC